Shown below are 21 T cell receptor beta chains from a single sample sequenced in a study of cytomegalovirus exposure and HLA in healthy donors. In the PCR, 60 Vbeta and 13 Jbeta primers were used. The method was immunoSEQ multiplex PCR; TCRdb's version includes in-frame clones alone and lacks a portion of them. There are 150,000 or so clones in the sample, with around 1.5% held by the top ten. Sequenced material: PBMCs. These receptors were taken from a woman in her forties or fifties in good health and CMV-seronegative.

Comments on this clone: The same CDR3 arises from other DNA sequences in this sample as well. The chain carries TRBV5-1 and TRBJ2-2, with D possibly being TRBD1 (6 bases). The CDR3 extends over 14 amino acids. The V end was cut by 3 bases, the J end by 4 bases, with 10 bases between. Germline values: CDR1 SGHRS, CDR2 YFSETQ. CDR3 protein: CASSSQGGTGELFF. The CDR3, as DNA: TGCGCCAGCAGCTCACAGGGTGGCACCGGGGAGCTGTTTTTT.

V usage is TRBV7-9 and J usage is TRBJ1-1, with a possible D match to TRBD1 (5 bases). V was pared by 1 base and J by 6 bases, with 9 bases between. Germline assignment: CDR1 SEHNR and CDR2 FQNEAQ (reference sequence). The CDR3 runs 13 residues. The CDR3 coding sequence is TGTGCCAGCAGCTTAGGGACATTTTCTGAAGCTTTCTTT. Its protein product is CASSLGTFSEAFF.

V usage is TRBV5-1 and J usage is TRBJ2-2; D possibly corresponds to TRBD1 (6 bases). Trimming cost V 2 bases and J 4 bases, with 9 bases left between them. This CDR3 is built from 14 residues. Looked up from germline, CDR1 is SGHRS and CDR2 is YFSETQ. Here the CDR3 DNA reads TGCGCCAGCAGCTTTGGACAGATCACCGGGGAGCTGTTTTTT. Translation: CASSFGQITGELFF.

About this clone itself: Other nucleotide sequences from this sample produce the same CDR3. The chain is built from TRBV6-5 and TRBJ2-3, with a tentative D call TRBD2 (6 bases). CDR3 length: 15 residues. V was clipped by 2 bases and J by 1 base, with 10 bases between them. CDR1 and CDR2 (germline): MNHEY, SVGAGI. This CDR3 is CASSYRASGTDTQYF. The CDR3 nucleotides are TGTGCCAGCAGTTACCGGGCTAGCGGCACAGATACGCAGTATTTT.

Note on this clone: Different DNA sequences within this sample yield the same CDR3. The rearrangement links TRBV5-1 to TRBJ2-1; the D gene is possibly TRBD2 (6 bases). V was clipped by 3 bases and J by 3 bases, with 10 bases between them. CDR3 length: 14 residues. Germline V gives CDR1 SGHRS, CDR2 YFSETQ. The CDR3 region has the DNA TGCGCCAGCAGCTGGAGGGACCGCTACAATGAGCAGTTCTTC. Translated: CASSWRDRYNEQFF. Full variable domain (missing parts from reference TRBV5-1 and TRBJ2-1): KAGVTQTPRYLIKTRGQQVTLSCSPISGHRSVSWYQQTPGQGLQFLFEYFSETQRNKGNFPGRFSGRQFSNSRSEMNVSTLELGDSALYLCASSWRDRYNEQFFGPGTRLTVL.

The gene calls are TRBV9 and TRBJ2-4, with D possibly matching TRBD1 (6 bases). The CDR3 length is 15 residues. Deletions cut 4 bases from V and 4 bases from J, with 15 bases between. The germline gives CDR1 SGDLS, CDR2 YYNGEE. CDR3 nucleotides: TGTGCCAGCAGCCCGACGGTAACAGGGAAAAACATTCAGTACTTC. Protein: CASSPTVTGKNIQYF.

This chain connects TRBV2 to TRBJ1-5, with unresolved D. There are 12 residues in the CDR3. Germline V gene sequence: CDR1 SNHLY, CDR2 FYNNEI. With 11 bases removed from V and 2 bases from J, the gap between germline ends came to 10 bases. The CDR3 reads CAGGLGNQPQHF. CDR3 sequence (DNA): TGTGCCGGCGGGTTGGGCAATCAGCCCCAGCATTTT. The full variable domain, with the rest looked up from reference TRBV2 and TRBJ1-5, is EPEVTQTPSHQVTQMGQEVILRCVPISNHLYFYWYRQILGQKVEFLVSFYNNEISEKSEIFDDQFSVERPDGSNFTLKIRSTKLEDSAMYFCAGGLGNQPQHFGDGTRLSIL.

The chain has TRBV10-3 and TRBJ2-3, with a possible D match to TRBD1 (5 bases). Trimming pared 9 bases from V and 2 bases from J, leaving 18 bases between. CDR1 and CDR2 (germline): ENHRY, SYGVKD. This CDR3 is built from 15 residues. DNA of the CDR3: TGTGCCATAGGGGCTACGGTCCCACCCACAGATACGCAGTATTTT. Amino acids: CAIGATVPPTDTQYF.

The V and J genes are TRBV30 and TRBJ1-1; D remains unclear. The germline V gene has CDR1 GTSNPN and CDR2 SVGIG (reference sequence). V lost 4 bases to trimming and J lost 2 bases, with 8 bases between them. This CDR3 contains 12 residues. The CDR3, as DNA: TGTGCCTGGATCCCGGTTAACACTGAAGCTTTCTTT. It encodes CAWIPVNTEAFF.

This CDR3 is CATSRDRVPSGNTIYF. CDR3 nucleotides: TGTGCCACCAGCAGAGACAGGGTACCCTCTGGAAACACCATATATTTT. The rearrangement uses TRBV15 and TRBJ1-3, with D perhaps matching TRBD1 (5 bases). V was pared by 0 bases and J by 0 bases, with 9 bases between. Germline loops: CDR1 LNHNV, CDR2 YYDKDF (reference sequence). This CDR3 comprises 16 residues.

The CDR3: CASRGQRLAGGYYNEQFF. CDR3 in DNA: TGTGCCAGCAGAGGCCAAAGACTAGCGGGAGGGTACTACAATGAGCAGTTCTTC. The chain recombines TRBV28 with TRBJ2-1; TRBD2 matches at 14 bases. The junction had 10 bases not matched to a gene; V was cut back by 6 bases and J by 3 bases. CDR1 is MDHEN and CDR2 is SYDVKM in the germline V gene. The CDR3 is made up of 18 amino acids.

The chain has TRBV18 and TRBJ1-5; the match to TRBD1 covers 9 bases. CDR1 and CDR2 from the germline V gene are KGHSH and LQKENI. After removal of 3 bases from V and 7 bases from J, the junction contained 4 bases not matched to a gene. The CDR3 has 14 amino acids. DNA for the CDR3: TGTGCCAGCTCACCCCGGGACAGGGACCAGCCCCAGCATTTT. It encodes CASSPRDRDQPQHF. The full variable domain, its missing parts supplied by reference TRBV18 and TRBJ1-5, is NAGVMQNPRHLVRRRGQEARLRCSPMKGHSHVYWYRQLPEEGLKFMVYLQKENIIDESGMPKERFSAEFPKEGPSILRIQQVVRGDSAAYFCASSPRDRDQPQHFGDGTRLSIL.

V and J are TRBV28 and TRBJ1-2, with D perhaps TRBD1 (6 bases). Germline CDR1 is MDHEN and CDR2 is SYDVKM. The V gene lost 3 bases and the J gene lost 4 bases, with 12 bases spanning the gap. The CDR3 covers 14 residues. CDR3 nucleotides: TGTGCCAGCAGTTTGTCCGGCAGGGGCTATGGCTACACCTTC. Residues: CASSLSGRGYGYTF.

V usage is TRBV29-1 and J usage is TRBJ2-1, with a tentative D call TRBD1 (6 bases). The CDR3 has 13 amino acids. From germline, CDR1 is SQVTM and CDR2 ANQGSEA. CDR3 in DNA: TGCAGTTCCAACTGGGGGACAACTCATGAGCAGTTCTTC. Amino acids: CSSNWGTTHEQFF.

The CDR3 spells CASSPSPDSYQPQHF. The CDR3 region has the DNA TGTGCCAGCAGCCCCTCCCCGGACAGCTATCAGCCCCAGCATTTT. V and J are TRBV2 and TRBJ1-5; D possibly corresponds to TRBD1 (6 bases). This CDR3 region has 15 residues. Germline loops: CDR1 SNHLY, CDR2 FYNNEI. V lost 6 bases, J lost 5 bases, and 17 bases lay in between.

CDR3 sequence (DNA): TGTGCCAGCAGCTTAACCCCCTCGGGGGGCACAGATACGCAGTATTTT. As protein: CASSLTPSGGTDTQYF. The chain carries TRBV7-8 and TRBJ2-3, with TRBD2 as a possible D gene (6 bases). V was pared by 2 bases and J by 1 base, with 13 bases between. Germline loops: CDR1 SGHVS, CDR2 FQNEAQ. The CDR3 is 16 amino acids.

This CDR3 reads CAWTGGIGEKLFF. The DNA of the CDR3 is TGTGCCTGGACAGGGGGGATAGGGGAAAAACTGTTTTTT. The gene calls are TRBV30 and TRBJ1-4; 7 bases are shared with TRBD1. The length of the CDR3 is 13 residues. V gave up 4 bases and J gave up 8 bases; unmatched junction bases: 7. CDR1 is GTSNPN, CDR2 SVGIG, per germline (reference sequence).

CDR3 DNA sequence: TGTGCCAGCAGTTTCAGGGGGCGAAGCACTGAAGCTTTCTTT. Translating gives CASSFRGRSTEAFF. The J gene is TRBJ1-1, the V gene TRBV28, with 8 bases fitting TRBD1. CDR3 length: 14 residues. Trimming took 3 bases from V and 4 from J; bases not matched to a gene: 4. Germline CDR1 reads MDHEN; CDR2 reads SYDVKM.

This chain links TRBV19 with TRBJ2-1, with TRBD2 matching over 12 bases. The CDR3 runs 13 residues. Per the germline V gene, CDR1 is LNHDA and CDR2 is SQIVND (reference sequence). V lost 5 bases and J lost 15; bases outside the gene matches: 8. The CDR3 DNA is TGTGCCAGTAGTTCCCAGACTAGCGGGAGACCGTTCTTC. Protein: CASSSQTSGRPFF.

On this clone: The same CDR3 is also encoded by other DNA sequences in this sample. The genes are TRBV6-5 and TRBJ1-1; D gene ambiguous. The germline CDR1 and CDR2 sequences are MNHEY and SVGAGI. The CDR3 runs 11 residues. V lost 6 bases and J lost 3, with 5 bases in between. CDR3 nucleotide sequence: TGTGCCAGCAGCTCCTACACTGAAGCTTTCTTT. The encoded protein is CASSSYTEAFF.

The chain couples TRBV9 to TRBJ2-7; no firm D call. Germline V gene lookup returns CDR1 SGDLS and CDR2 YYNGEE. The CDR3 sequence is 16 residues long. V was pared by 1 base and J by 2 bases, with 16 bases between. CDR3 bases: TGTGCCAGCAGCGTACACGGAGATGGAGTTCCCTACGAGCAGTACTTC. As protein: CASSVHGDGVPYEQYF. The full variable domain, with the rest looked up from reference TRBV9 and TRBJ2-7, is DSGVTQTPKHLITATGQRVTLRCSPRSGDLSVYWYQQSLDQGLQFLIQYYNGEERAKGNILERFSAQQFPDLHSELNLSSLELGDSALYFCASSVHGDGVPYEQYFGPGTRLTVT.